This T cell receptor (beta chain) derives from a study of OX40 agonist ivuxolimab in advanced cancers. About the full investigation: The costimulatory receptor OX40 (CD134) was targeted by ivuxolimab, a fully human IgG2 agonistic monoclonal antibody. Intravenous ivuxolimab was administered to patients every 2 weeks at six dose levels: 0.01, 0.1, 0.3, 1.5, 3 and 10 mg/kg. Partial responses occurred in three dose-escalation patients, of whom one had hepatocellular carcinoma and two had cutaneous melanoma. In the dose-escalation cohort, 82.7% of patients were male, and the mean age was around 65 years with a range of about 20 to 80. The paper covers the monotherapy dose-escalation part of the phase I ivuxolimab trial, which included N ≈ 50 patients. Of the 50 or so patients in dose escalation, some 19 had hepatocellular carcinoma, some 15 had melanoma, 9 had renal cell carcinoma and 9 had head and neck cancer. Patients were allowed to have had prior anti-PD-1, anti-PD-L1 or anti-CTLA-4 therapy, and roughly 40% of the dose-escalation patients had been treated with checkpoint inhibitors. Peripheral TCRbeta sequencing aimed to test whether ivuxolimab altered TCR sequence diversity and caused clonal T-cell expansion. The full study reports these points: After ivuxolimab, expanded clones were on average more numerous among CD8+ T cells than among CD4+ T cells. In the 0.1-3.0 mg/kg groups, partial responders had among the lowest normalized peripheral clonal expansion, particularly in CD8+ T cells. At doses of 0.1 to 3.0 mg/kg, clonal expansion of both CD4+ and CD8+ blood T cells was observed from baseline to week 6. Low levels of normalized T-cell clonal expansion were also shown by some nonresponding patients. Which antigens the clonally expanded peripheral T cells were specific for was not determined.

To sequence the TCRbeta CDR3 region, genomic DNA was isolated from the sorted cells. The immunoSEQ Assay was used for sequencing of TCRbeta CDR3 regions. Drawn from immuneACCESS, this table holds only the in-frame rearrangements with V and J called that TCRdb kept. Clones are partly lost; checked studies trace under half to an unresolved V gene and leave the rest unexplained. In all, the sample holds 90,000 or so clones, and roughly 89% of those were seen once. The top ten constitute around 0.34% of the sample. As for this clone: Its antigen remains undetermined. Base qualities are missing; no much larger clone stands one base away.

At the junction V is shortened by 5 bases and J by 1 base; bases outside the gene matches: 5. From cysteine to phenylalanine, the CDR3 is 16 amino acids long. Of all the DNA, just the CDR3 is kept, 48 bases in frame from base 1. According to the germline V gene, CDR1 reads KGHSH and CDR2 reads LQKENI. The trial excluded patients who had a history of autoimmune disease or were on systemic immunosuppression. Peripheral blood for TCR sequencing was collected from all dose cohorts at baseline, on cycle 4 day 1, and on cycle 7 day 1. Samples came from an open-label, multicenter, first-in-human phase I dose-escalation trial of ivuxolimab. Adults with locally advanced or metastatic melanoma, renal cell carcinoma, hepatocellular carcinoma or head and neck squamous cell carcinoma were enrolled in the trial. Before TCR sequencing, CD4+ and CD8+ T cells were separately sorted from peripheral blood.

The TCR originated in an adult with an advanced solid tumor such as melanoma, head and neck, liver or kidney cancer. The chain is assembled from TRBV18 and TRBJ2-2, with 9 middle bases fitting TRBD1. Sequencing was performed on CD4+ or CD8+ T cells sorted from blood, taken in a trial of the OX40 agonist ivuxolimab. In nucleotides, the sequence is TGTGCCAGCTCAGGTACAGGGGGCCTGAACACCGGGGAGCTGTTTTTT. Its coded protein is CASSGTGGLNTGELFF. This CDR3, with the reference TRBV18 and TRBJ2-2 proteins standing in past its ends, gives the full variable domain NAGVMQNPRHLVRRRGQEARLRCSPMKGHSHVYWYRQLPEEGLKFMVYLQKENIIDESGMPKERFSAEFPKEGPSILRIQQVVRGDSAAYFCASSGTGGLNTGELFFGEGSRLTVL.